Reported below is one TCR beta chain. Clones were read by immunoSEQ multiplex PCR, and TCRdb kept only the in-frame ones, dropping some. The table includes roughly 350,000 clones, about 88% detected once. Germline CDR1 is SGDLS and CDR2 is YYNGEE. CDR3 length: 15 amino acids. Trimming pared 0 bases from V and 6 bases from J, leaving 15 bases between. This record belongs to a study of Ad26.COV2.S vaccination and SARS-CoV-2 variants. Stated treatment: about 20 received Ad26.COV2.S at low or high dose, single or two shots; 5 received placebo; per-sample allocation not given. Repertoires come from day 63 after the first vaccine or placebo injection.

The TCR originated in a person aged 18-65 years who received the Ad26.COV2.S COVID-19 vaccine or a placebo. This chain uses TRBV9 with TRBJ1-2, with a weak D call TRBD1 (6 bases). Sequencing was performed on peripheral blood, taken in a trial of Ad26.COV2.S vaccine versus placebo. CDR3 sequence (DNA): TGTGCCAGCAGCGTAGTTGCCAGGGGAGTCCATGGCTACACCTTC. It translates to CASSVVARGVHGYTF.